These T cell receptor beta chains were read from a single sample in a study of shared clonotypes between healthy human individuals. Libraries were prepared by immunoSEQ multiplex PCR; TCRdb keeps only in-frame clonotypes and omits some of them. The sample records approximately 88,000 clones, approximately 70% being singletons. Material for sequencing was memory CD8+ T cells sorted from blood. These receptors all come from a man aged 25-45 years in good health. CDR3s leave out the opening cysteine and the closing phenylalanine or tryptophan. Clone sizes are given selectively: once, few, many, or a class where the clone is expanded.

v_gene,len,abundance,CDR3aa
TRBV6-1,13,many,ASSGSIWGDNEQF
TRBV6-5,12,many,ASRMSGGYNEQF
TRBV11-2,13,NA,ASSFSAGGLDEQF
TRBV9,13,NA,ASSVAPEASSEQY
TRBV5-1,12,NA,ASSLWPNTGELF
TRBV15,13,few,ATSFGVTADNEQF
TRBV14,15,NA,ASSLVPGQGIFNEQF
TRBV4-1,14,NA,ASSQGVGLGGGGYT
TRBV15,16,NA,ATSRDPWAGTGDNEQF
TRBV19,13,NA,ASSISPDSNQPQH
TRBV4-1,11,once,ASSPLGSYEQY
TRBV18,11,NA,ASSPPTGYEQY
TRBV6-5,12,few,ASSYSGSFNEQF
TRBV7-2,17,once,ASSLILRKGREYYNEQF
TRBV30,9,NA,AWSGTHTQY
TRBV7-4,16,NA,ASSFLVRGKTGANVLT
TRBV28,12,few,ASSLNPANNEQF
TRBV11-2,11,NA,ASSQMGVGELF
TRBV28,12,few,ASSLVRGHQPQH
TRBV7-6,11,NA,ASSKGPRYEQY
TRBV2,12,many,ATSPGLDTDTQY
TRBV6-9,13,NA,ASSEELGSSYEQY
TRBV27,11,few,ASSPTGYYEQY
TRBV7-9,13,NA,ASSGTAKQAYGYT
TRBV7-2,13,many,ASSLAPRGGDEQF